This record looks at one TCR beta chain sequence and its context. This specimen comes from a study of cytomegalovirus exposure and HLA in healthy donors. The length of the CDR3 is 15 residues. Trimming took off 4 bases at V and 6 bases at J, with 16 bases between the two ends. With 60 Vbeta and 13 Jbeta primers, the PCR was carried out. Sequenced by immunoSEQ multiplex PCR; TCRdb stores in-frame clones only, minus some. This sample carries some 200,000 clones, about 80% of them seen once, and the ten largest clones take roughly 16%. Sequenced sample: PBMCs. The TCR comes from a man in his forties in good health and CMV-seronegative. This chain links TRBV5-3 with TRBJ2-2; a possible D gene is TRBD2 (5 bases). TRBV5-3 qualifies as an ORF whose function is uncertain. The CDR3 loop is CARSVLGVGAGELFF. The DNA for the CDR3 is TGTGCCAGAAGCGTACTCGGGGTGGGAGCCGGGGAGCTGTTTTTT.